The 7 T cell receptor beta chains given below trace back to one sample, sequenced in a study of T cells in Graves' hyperthyroidism and ophthalmopathy (dated by TCRdb to between 2019 and 2020). The library was built by means of multiplex PCR. Reads for this sample came from an Illumina HiSeq 2000. The TCR beta CDR3 regions were amplified from RNA transcripts. The first round of RT-PCR for the TCR CDR3 was performed with the HTBI primer set and the Qiagen OneStep RT-PCR kit. TCRdb cleaned the public reads at Q25 with fastp, built clones with MiXCR and kept in-frame beta chains. Each CDR3 protein gets just one entry, which takes the most common genes and DNA from the rows behind it. The sample records hundreds of thousands of distinct CDR3 sequences, more than 15% of which are singletons. The top ten hold roughly 7.4% of the sample. The specimen was blood. These receptors all come from a woman between 18 and 29 years old with Graves' hyperthyroidism.

For this clonotype: A much bigger clone sits one base away, suggesting this may be a read error. The genes are TRBV6-1 and TRBJ1-1; 9 nucleotides match TRBD1. CDR3 size: 17 residues. Germline CDR1 reads MNHNS; CDR2 reads SASEGT. The CDR3, as DNA: TGTGCCGGCAGGCGAATCCGGGACAGGGTGCGGGACACTGAAGCTTTCTTT. Translated, it gives CAGRRIRDRVRDTEAFF.

The chain is built from TRBV7-9 and TRBJ2-1; 10 bases are a match to TRBD2. The CDR3 spans 17 residues. V shed 0 bases, J shed 3 bases, and the junction held 5 bases outside the gene matches. The germline gives CDR1 SEHNR, CDR2 FQNEAQ (reference sequence). CDR3 protein: CASSLAETSGFYNEQFF. CDR3 in DNA: TGTGCCAGCAGCTTAGCGGAGACTAGCGGGTTCTACAATGAGCAGTTCTTC.

This clonotype was counted many times. The chain links TRBV3-1 to TRBJ2-1, with 11 bases lining up with TRBD2. Germline-derived CDR1 and CDR2 are LGHDT and YNNKEL (reference sequence). The CDR3 spans 16 residues. V lost 4 bases, J lost 2 bases, and 4 bases stayed unmatched. DNA for the CDR3: TGTGCCAGCAGCCTACCGACTAGCGGGGCCTACAATGAGCAGTTCTTC. Its protein is CASSLPTSGAYNEQFF.

The V call is TRBV19, the J call TRBJ1-2, with D hard to call. CDR1 and CDR2 (germline): LNHDA, SQIVND (reference sequence). V lost 1 base and J 6 bases, leaving 9 bases between the germline ends. The CDR3 has 13 residues. The CDR3 region has the DNA TGTGCCAGTAGTATAGGACGGCGAAATGGCTACACCTTC. The encoded protein is CASSIGRRNGYTF.

The table lists this clonotype with many counts. The chain couples TRBV19 to TRBJ2-7; maybe TRBD2 (6 bases). The germline V gene has CDR1 LNHDA and CDR2 SQIVND (reference sequence). V was clipped by 2 bases and J by 6 bases, with 14 bases between them. The CDR3 spans 14 residues. The CDR3 spells CASSINWQGGEQYF. In nucleotides, the CDR3 is TGTGCCAGTAGTATAAACTGGCAGGGAGGCGAGCAGTACTTC.

This clonotype was found many times. The CDR3 loop reads CASSLYDSRAVFREQFF. The CDR3 nucleotides read TGTGCCAGCAGCTTATACGACTCCAGGGCCGTATTCCGTGAGCAGTTCTTC. The chain links TRBV7-8 to TRBJ2-1; TRBD1 is a possible D gene (5 bases). The germline CDR1 and CDR2 sequences are SGHVS and FQNEAQ. Trimming stripped 2 bases from V and 9 bases from J, with 23 bases between. This CDR3 region has 17 residues.

This clonotype was recorded many times. The V and J genes are TRBV27 and TRBJ2-5; 7 nucleotides align to TRBD2. Trimming cost V 2 bases and J 0 bases; bases outside gene matches: 3. Germline CDR1 reads MNHEY; CDR2 reads SMNVEV (reference sequence). CDR3 size: 15 residues. CDR3 sequence reads: CASSLLAGDQETQYF. The CDR3 coding sequence is TGTGCCAGCAGTTTACTGGCGGGGGACCAAGAGACCCAGTACTTC.